This T cell receptor beta chain stems from a study of T cell repertoires in cytomegalovirus infection. The CDR3 contains 15 residues. CDR1 and CDR2 from the germline V gene are MDHEN and SYDVKM. The V and J ends lost 10 bases and 8 bases, in that order; junction bases with no gene match: 12. One entry per CDR3 protein results from TCRdb running MiXCR on the reads. The repertoire consists of about 360,000 distinct CDR3 sequences, with 15% to 20% occurring once and the leading ten covering 8.7%. This receptor was obtained from a human donor in good health (CMV status not recorded). Some clones in this sample may be carry-over from other donors' samples. The sequenced sample consisted of PBMCs. The J gene is TRBJ1-6, the V gene TRBV28; 9 nucleotides line up with TRBD1. The CDR3 DNA reads as TGTGCCACCCCCTCCGGGACAGGGAGGCATTCACCCCTCCACTTT. This codes for CATPSGTGRHSPLHF.